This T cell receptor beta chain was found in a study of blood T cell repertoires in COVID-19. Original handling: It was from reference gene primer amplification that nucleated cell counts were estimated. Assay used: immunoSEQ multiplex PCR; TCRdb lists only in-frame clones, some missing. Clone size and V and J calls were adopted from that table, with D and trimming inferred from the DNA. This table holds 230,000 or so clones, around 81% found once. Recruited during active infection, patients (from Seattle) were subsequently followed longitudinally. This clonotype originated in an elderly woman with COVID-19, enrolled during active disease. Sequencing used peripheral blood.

The CDR3 reads CASVSLAGDSYNEQFF. CDR3 sequence (DNA): TGTGCCAGCGTATCGCTAGCGGGAGACTCCTACAATGAGCAGTTCTTC. V usage is TRBV28 and J usage is TRBJ2-1; TRBD2 aligns across 10 bases. Per the germline V gene, CDR1 is MDHEN and CDR2 is SYDVKM. CDR3 size: 16 residues. The J segment lost 0 bases and the V segment lost 8 bases, leaving 7 bases of the junction unmatched. Using reference TRBV28 and TRBJ2-1 for the parts outside the CDR3, the full variable domain is DVKVTQSSRYLVKRTGEKVFLECVQDMDHENMFWYRQDPGLGLRLIYFSYDVKMKEKGDIPEGYSVSREKKERFSLILESASTNQTSMYLCASVSLAGDSYNEQFFGPGTRLTVL.